The present T cell receptor (beta chain) was sequenced within a study of Ad26.COV2.S vaccination and SARS-CoV-2 variants. This table comes from immunoSEQ multiplex PCR, and its TCRdb copy is limited to in-frame clones, with some not included. Seen here are approximately 240,000 clones, approximately 88% observed once, and the top ten hold around 11%. Germline CDR1 reads SGHTA; CDR2 reads FQGNSA. CDR3 size: 14 residues. Trimming pared 0 bases from V and 7 bases from J, leaving 13 bases between. Treatment of the sample: about 20 received Ad26.COV2.S at low or high dose, single or two shots; 5 received placebo; per-sample allocation not given. Collection of samples fell on day 63 after the first vaccine or placebo injection.

The receptor comes from a person aged 18-65 years who received the Ad26.COV2.S COVID-19 vaccine or a placebo. The sample consisted of peripheral blood, taken in a trial of Ad26.COV2.S vaccine versus placebo. V usage is TRBV7-2 and J usage is TRBJ2-7; D is undetermined. CDR3 loop: CASSLAGGRREQYF. Written as DNA, the CDR3 is TGTGCCAGCAGCTTAGCCGGTGGCAGGAGAGAGCAGTACTTC.